This T cell receptor beta chain was recorded in a study of T cell changes during pregnancy in multiple sclerosis. Germline CDR1 is SGHDT and CDR2 is YYEEEE. With 4 bases clipped from V and 3 bases from J, the junction kept 10 bases outside the gene matches. CDR3 length: 15 amino acids. Profiled with immunoSEQ multiplex PCR; TCRdb holds only in-frame clones, not every one. Here the sample spans approximately 57,000 clones, around 93% being singletons. This clone is a singleton in its sample. The input for sequencing was peripheral blood, taken after pregnancy. The clonotype originates from a female donor in good health, enrolled as a control in a pregnancy study. The chain recombines TRBV5-6 with TRBJ2-7, with TRBD2 matching 7 bases. The CDR3 nucleotides are TGTGCCAGCAGCAGAACCGGGACTATCAGCTACGAGCAGTACTTC. It is translated as CASSRTGTISYEQYF.